These T cell receptor beta chains were read from a single sample in a study of early T cells in non-severe SARS-CoV-2 infection. Each CDR3 protein gets one entry after TCRdb re-called the 5' RACE reads with MiXCR. Of roughly 29,000 distinct CDR3 sequences in the sample, about 5.3% were seen once. The sample comprised whole blood. The receptors originated from an adult who was a healthcare worker with PCR-confirmed SARS-CoV-2 infection or an uninfected control (not recorded which). The CDR3 runs from the conserved cysteine through the conserved F or W. The D gene is left open where the match is weak.

V	J	D	CDR3
TRBV7-8	TRBJ1-2	TRBD1	CASSLAGQGIVGYTF
TRBV7-9	TRBJ1-3	TRBD1	CASSPVGQNSENTIYF
TRBV15	TRBJ1-3	.	CATSRDSSGNTIYF
TRBV7-6	TRBJ1-1	.	CASSLAVPGANTEAFF
TRBV6-5	TRBJ2-3	TRBD2	CASRPTGLAGRTTDTQYF
TRBV20-1	TRBJ2-7	TRBD2	CSARDGTSGPYEQYF
TRBV28	TRBJ2-1	TRBD1	CASSFRDSRYNEQFF
TRBV11-2	TRBJ1-1	.	CASSFRGRAFF
TRBV11-2	TRBJ1-1	TRBD1	CASSLTGGLTEAFF
TRBV7-8	TRBJ2-5	.	CASSLSPVGQGMNLETQYF
TRBV10-3	TRBJ2-3	.	CAIGSHQRTDTQYF
TRBV2	TRBJ2-2	TRBD1	CASRGQGHTGELFF
TRBV4-2	TRBJ1-1	TRBD1	CASSRITGDTEAFF
TRBV7-2	TRBJ1-1	.	CASSLVAVATEAFF
TRBV13	TRBJ2-2	.	CASSLGKYTGELFF
TRBV12-5	TRBJ2-3	.	CASGLGQGSGINTDTQYF
TRBV30	TRBJ1-1	.	CAWSGHDWLMNTEAFF
TRBV20-1	TRBJ2-1	TRBD2	CSASPGGGNEQFF
TRBV18	TRBJ2-3	.	CASSPLAGITDTQYF
TRBV5-1	TRBJ1-1	.	CASTIGGNTEAFF
TRBV13	TRBJ2-3	.	CASSSGVRDTQYF
TRBV9	TRBJ2-7	.	CASSVGPTSRSEQYF
TRBV5-1	TRBJ1-2	.	CASSSEGSNYGYTF
TRBV30	TRBJ2-5	TRBD2	CAWRGGAEQETQYF
TRBV20-1	TRBJ2-7	.	CSARVTSSETSEQYF
TRBV10-3	TRBJ1-2	.	CAIMTSVGGFGGYTF
TRBV5-1	TRBJ1-1	.	CASSITENTEAFF
TRBV28	TRBJ1-2	TRBD1	CASSSPGQGDYGYTF
TRBV3-1	TRBJ2-1	TRBD2	CASSQDRLPGTSGRVEQFF
TRBV7-9	TRBJ2-5	.	CASSLGTDGLAQYF
TRBV5-1	TRBJ2-1	TRBD1	CASSLGLAGQGYNEQFF
TRBV19	TRBJ2-1	.	CASSTGPIYGEQFF
TRBV27	TRBJ2-1	.	CASSRTFNPQWEQFF
TRBV5-1	TRBJ2-5	TRBD1	CASSGGQHQETQYF
TRBV12-3/TRBV12-4	TRBJ2-2	TRBD1	CASRLILPGQGGGELFF
TRBV7-3	TRBJ2-3	.	CASSPGTDTQYF
TRBV3-1	TRBJ1-5	TRBD1	CASSPQGSGNQPQHF